One T cell receptor (beta chain) is described in this entry. Sequencing was performed with immunoSEQ multiplex PCR; in TCRdb, only in-frame clones are kept and a portion is missing. The repertoire holds roughly 500,000 clones, with roughly 88% as singletons. Looked up from germline, CDR1 is KGHSH and CDR2 is LQKENI. The CDR3 spans 14 residues. The V end lost 6 bases, the J end lost 4 bases, and 13 bases lay between the germline ends. Recruits, aged roughly 18 to 100 years, lived in approximately 26 US areas. Participant-given clinical history determined each cohort assignment. Two negative PCRs, clearance, or symptom resolution were required of recovered Cohort 3 donors. The data are from a study of blood T cell repertoires in COVID-19.

The rearrangement links TRBV18 to TRBJ1-5; tentative D call: TRBD1 (5 bases). Sequenced input: PBMCs or T cells enriched from blood (not recorded which). This receptor was obtained from a middle-aged woman who had recovered from COVID-19. The chain's CDR3 is CASSTGTLNQPQHF. The CDR3 nucleotides are TGTGCCAGCTCGACTGGGACTCTGAATCAGCCCCAGCATTTT.